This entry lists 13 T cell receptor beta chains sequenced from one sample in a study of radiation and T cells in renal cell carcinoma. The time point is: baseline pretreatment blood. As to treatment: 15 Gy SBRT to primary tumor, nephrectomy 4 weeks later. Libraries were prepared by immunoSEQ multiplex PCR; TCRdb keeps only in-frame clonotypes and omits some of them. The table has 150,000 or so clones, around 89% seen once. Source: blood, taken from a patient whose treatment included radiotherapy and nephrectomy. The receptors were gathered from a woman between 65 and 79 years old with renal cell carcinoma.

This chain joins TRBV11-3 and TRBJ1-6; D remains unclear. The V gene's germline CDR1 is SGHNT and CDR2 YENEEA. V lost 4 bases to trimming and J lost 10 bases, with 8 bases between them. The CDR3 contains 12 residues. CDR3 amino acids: CASSSLVSPLHF. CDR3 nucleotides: TGTGCCAGCAGCTCCCTTGTCTCACCCCTCCACTTT.

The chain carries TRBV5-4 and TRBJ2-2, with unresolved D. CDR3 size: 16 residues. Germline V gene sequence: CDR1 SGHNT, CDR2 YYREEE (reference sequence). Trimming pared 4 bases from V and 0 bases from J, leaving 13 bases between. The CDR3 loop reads CASSPRQGTNTGELFF. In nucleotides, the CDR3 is TGTGCCAGCAGCCCCAGACAAGGGACGAACACCGGGGAGCTGTTTTTT.

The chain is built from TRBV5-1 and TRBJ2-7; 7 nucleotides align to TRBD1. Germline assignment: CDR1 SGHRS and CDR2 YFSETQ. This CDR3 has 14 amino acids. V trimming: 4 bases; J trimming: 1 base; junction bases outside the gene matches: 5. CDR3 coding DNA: TGCGCCAGCAGCCGGGACAGTGTTTCCTACGAGCAGTACTTC. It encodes CASSRDSVSYEQYF.

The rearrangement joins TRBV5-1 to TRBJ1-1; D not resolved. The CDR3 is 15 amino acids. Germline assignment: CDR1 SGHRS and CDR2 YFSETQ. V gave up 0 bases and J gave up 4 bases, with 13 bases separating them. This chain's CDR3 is CASSLVGTVGTEAFF. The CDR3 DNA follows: TGCGCCAGCAGCTTGGTAGGAACCGTGGGCACTGAAGCTTTCTTT.

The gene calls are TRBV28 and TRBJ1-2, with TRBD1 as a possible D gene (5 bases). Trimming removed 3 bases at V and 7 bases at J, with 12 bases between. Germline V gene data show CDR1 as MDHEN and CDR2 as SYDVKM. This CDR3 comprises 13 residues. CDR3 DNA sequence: TGTGCCAGCAGTTTCTCAGGGCCCAGTGGCTACACCTTC. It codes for CASSFSGPSGYTF.

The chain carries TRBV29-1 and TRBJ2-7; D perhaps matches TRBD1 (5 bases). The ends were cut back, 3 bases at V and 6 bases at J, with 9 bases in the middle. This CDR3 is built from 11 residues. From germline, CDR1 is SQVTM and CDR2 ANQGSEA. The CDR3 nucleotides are TGCAGCGTTGATTCAGGGTCCGAGCAGTACTTC. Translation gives CSVDSGSEQYF.

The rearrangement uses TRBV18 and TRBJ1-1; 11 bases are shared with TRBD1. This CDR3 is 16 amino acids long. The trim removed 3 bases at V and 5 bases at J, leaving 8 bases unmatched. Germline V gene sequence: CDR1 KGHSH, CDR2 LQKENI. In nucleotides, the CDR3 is TGTGCCAGCTCACCCCTCGGGACAGGGGGACGGACTGAAGCTTTCTTT. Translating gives CASSPLGTGGRTEAFF.

CDR3 residues: CASSFGEREQFF. Written as DNA, the CDR3 is TGTGCCAGCAGTTTTGGTGAGCGTGAGCAGTTCTTC. This rearrangement joins TRBV27 to TRBJ2-1; D not certain. Trimming left V 3 bases short and J 9 bases short, with 9 bases between. The CDR3 covers 12 residues. CDR1 and CDR2 (germline): MNHEY, SMNVEV (reference sequence).

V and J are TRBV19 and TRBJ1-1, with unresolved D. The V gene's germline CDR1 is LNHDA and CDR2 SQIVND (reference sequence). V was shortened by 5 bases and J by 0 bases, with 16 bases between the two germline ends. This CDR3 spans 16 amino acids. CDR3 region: CASSLPKERMNTEAFF. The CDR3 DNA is TGTGCCAGTAGTCTCCCCAAAGAACGGATGAACACTGAAGCTTTCTTT.

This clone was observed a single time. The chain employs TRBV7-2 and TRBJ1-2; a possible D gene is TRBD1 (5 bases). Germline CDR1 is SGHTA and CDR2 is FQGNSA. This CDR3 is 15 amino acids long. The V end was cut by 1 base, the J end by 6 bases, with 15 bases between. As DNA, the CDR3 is TGTGCCAGCAGCTTAGTTCGTGGGGCGGCGGATGGCTACACCTTC. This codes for CASSLVRGAADGYTF. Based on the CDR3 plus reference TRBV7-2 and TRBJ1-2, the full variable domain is GAGVSQSPSNKVTEKGKDVELRCDPISGHTALYWYRQSLGQGLEFLIYFQGNSAPDKSGLPSDRFSAERTGGSVSTLTIQRTQQEDSAVYLCASSLVRGAADGYTFGSGTRLTVV.

In DNA, the CDR3 is TGTGCCTGGACAGCGGGGGGGTGGACCCAGTACTTC. This codes for CAWTAGGWTQYF. The chain couples TRBV30 to TRBJ2-5; 10 bases line up with TRBD2. The CDR3 contains 12 residues. The junction had 3 bases not matched to a gene; V was cut back by 4 bases and J by 7 bases. Germline assignment: CDR1 GTSNPN and CDR2 SVGIG (reference sequence).

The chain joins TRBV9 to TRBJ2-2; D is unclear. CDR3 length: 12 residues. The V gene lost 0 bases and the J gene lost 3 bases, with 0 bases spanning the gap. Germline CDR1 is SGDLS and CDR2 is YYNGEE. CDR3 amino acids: CASSVDTGELFF. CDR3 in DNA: TGTGCCAGCAGCGTAGACACCGGGGAGCTGTTTTTT.

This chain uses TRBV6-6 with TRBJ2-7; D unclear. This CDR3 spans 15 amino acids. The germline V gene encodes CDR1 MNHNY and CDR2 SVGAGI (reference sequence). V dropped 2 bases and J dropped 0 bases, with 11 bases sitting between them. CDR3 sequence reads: CASSYSVESSYEQYF. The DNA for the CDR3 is TGTGCCAGCAGTTACAGTGTGGAGAGCTCCTACGAGCAGTACTTC.